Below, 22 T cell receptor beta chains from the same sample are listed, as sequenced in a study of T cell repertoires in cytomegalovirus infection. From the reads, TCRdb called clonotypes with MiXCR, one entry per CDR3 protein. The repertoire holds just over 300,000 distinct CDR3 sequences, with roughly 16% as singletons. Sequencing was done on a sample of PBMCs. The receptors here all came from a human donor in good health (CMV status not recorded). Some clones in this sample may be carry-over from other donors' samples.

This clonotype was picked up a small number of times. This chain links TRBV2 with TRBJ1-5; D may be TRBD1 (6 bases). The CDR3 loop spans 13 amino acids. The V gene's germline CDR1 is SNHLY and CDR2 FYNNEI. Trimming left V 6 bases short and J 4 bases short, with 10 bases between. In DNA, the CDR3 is TGTGCCAGCAGCGGGGGGCTGAATCAGCCCCAGCATTTT. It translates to CASSGGLNQPQHF.

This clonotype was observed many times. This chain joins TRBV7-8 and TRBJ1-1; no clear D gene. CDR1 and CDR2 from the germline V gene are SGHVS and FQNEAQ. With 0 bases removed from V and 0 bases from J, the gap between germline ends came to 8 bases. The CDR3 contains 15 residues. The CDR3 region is CASSLAPGMNTEAFF. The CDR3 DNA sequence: TGTGCCAGCAGCTTAGCCCCCGGAATGAACACTGAAGCTTTCTTT.

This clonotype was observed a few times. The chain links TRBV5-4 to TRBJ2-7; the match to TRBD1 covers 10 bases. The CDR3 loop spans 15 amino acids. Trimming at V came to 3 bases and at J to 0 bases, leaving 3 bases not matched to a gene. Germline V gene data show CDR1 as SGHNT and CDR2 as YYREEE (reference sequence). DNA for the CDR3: TGTGCCAGCAGCTCCCGGACAGGGGGCTCCTACGAGCAGTACTTC. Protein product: CASSSRTGGSYEQYF.

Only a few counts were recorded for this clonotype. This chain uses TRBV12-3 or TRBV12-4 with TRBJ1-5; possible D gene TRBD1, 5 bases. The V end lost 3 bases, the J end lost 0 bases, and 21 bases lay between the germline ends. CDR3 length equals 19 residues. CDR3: CASSLNTSPGYFSNQPQHF. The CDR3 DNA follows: TGTGCCAGCAGTTTGAATACCTCCCCAGGGTACTTTAGCAATCAGCCCCAGCATTTT.

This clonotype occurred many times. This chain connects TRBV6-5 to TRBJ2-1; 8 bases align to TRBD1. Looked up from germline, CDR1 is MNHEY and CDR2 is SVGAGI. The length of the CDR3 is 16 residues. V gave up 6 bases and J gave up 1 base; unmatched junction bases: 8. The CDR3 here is CASRSLTGESYNEQFF. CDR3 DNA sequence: TGTGCCAGCAGGAGCCTGACAGGGGAATCCTACAATGAGCAGTTCTTC.

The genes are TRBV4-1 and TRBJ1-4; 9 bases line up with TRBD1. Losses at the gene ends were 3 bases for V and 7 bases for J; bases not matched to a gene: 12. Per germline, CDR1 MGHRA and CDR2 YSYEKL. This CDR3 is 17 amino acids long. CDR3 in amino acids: CASSHPGQGGRSEKLFF. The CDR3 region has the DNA TGCGCCAGCAGCCATCCGGGACAGGGCGGCAGGAGTGAAAAACTGTTTTTT.

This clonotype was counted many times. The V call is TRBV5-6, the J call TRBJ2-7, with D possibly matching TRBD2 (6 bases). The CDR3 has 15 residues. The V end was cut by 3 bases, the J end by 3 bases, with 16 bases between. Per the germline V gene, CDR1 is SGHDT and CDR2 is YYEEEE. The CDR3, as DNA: TGTGCCAGCAGCTCCCTTTATGGGGGGAACTACGAGCAGTACTTC. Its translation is CASSSLYGGNYEQYF.

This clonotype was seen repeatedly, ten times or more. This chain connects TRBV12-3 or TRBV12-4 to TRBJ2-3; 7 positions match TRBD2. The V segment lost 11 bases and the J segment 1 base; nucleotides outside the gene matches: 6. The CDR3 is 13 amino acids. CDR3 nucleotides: TGTGCCTTCTCCGCGGGGGGCACAGATACGCAGTATTTT. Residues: CAFSAGGTDTQYF.

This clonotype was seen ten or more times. CDR3 nucleotides: TGCGCCAGCAGCCCGGGCCATCCTCGGGCAGGAACAGGAGTGGAGCAGTACTTC. This encodes CASSPGHPRAGTGVEQYF. This sequence joins TRBV4-1 and TRBJ2-7; tentative D call: TRBD1 (5 bases). Deletions cut 4 bases from V and 7 bases from J, with 29 bases between. CDR1 and CDR2 (germline): MGHRA, YSYEKL. The CDR3 loop spans 18 amino acids.

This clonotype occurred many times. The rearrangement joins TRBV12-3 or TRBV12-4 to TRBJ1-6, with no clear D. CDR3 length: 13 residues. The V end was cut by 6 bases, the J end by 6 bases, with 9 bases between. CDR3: CASSRLGNSPLHF. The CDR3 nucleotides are TGTGCCAGCAGCCGCCTGGGTAATTCACCCCTCCACTTT.

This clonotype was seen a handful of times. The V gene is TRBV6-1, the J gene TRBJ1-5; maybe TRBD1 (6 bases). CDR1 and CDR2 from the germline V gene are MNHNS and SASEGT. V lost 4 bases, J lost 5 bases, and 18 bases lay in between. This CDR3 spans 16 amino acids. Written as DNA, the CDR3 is TGTGCCAGCAGTGTCAACTACAGGGCGGGGGATCAGCCCCAGCATTTT. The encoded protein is CASSVNYRAGDQPQHF.

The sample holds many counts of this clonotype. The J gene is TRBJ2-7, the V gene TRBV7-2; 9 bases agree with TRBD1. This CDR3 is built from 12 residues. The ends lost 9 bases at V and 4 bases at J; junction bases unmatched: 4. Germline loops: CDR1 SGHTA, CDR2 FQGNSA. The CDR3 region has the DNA TGTGCCAGTGCTGACAGGGGGTACGAGCAGTACTTC. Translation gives CASADRGYEQYF.

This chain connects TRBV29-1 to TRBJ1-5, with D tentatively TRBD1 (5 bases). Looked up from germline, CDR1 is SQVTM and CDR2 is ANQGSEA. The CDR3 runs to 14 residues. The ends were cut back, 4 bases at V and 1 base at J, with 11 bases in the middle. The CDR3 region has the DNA TGCAGCGTTGGAGGGGATGGGAGCAATCAGCCCCAGCATTTT. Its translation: CSVGGDGSNQPQHF.

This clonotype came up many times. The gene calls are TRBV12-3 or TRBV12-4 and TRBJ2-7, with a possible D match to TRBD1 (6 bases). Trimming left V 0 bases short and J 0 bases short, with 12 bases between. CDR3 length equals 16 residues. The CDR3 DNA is TGTGCCAGCAGTTTAGCAGGGGGACCCCTCTCCTACGAGCAGTACTTC. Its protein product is CASSLAGGPLSYEQYF.

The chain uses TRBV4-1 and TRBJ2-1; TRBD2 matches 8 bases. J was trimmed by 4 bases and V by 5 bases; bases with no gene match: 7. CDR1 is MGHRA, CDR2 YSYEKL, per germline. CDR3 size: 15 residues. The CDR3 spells CASSVRGGEYNEQFF. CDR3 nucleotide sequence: TGCGCCAGCAGCGTCCGGGGGGGAGAATACAATGAGCAGTTCTTC.

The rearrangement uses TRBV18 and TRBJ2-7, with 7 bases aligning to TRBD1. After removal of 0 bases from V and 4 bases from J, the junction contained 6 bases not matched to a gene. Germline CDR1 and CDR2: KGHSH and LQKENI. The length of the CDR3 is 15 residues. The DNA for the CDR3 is TGTGCCAGCTCACCACCGCAGGGGGTTTCTTACGAGCAGTACTTC. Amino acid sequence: CASSPPQGVSYEQYF.

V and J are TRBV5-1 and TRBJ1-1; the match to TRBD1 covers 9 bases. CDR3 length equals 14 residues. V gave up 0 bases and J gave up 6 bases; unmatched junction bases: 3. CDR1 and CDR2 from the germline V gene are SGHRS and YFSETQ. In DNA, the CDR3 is TGCGCCAGCAGCTTGGTGGGGACAGGGCCTGAAGCTTTCTTT. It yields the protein CASSLVGTGPEAFF.

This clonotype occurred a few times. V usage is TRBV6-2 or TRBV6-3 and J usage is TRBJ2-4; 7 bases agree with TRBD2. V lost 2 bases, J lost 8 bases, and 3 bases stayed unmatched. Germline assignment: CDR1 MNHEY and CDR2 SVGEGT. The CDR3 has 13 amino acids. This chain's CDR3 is CASSYGGEDIQYF. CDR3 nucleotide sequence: TGTGCCAGCAGTTACGGGGGGGAGGACATTCAGTACTTC.

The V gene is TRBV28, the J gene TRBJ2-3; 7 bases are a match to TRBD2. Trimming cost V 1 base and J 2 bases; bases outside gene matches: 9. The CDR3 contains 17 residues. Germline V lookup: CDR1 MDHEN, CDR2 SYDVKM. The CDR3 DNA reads TGTGCCAGCAGTTTATTTGGGCTAGCGGATAACACAGATACGCAGTATTTT. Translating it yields CASSLFGLADNTDTQYF.

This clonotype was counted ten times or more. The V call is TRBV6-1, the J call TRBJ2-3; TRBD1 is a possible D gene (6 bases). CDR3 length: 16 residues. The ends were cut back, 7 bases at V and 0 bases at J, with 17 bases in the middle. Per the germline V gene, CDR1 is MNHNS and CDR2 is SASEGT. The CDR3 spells CASTPQPQGSTDTQYF. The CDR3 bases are TGTGCCAGCACCCCCCAGCCCCAGGGGAGCACAGATACGCAGTATTTT.

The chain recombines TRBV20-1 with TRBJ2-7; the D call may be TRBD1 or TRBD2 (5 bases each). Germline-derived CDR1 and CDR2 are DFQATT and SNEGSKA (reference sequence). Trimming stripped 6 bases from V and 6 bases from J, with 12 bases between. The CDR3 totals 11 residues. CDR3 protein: CSAWRGAEQYF. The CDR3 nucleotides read TGCAGTGCATGGAGAGGGGCCGAGCAGTACTTC.

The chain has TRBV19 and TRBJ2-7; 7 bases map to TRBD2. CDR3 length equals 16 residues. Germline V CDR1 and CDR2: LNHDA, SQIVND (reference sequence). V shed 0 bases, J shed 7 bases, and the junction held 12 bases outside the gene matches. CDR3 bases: TGTGCCAGTAGTATAGAACCGGGACTATCTTCTGGGGAGCAGTACTTC. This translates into CASSIEPGLSSGEQYF.